The next 23 T cell receptor beta chains were all read from a single sample in a study of response to subunit inactivated influenza vaccine. Each CDR3 protein gets one entry after TCRdb re-called the RT-PCR reads with MiXCR. Of roughly 570,000 distinct CDR3 sequences detected, roughly 15% appear once; the ten largest clones hold around 10%. This specimen was PBMCs from blood, taken 11 to 12 days after vaccination. These receptors came from a man between 45 and 60 years old who received an inactivated influenza vaccine.

The rearrangement joins TRBV3-1 to TRBJ1-1; D is perhaps TRBD1 (5 bases). V dropped 0 bases and J dropped 10 bases, with 15 bases sitting between them. CDR1 is LGHDT and CDR2 is YNNKEL in the germline V gene (reference sequence). CDR3 length: 14 amino acids. CDR3 sequence (DNA): TGTGCCAGCAGCCAAGATTTTGGAGGGGCGGCAGCTTTCTTT. Translation gives CASSQDFGGAAAFF. Together with reference TRBV3-1 and TRBJ1-1, the CDR3 gives the full variable domain: DTAVSQTPKYLVTQMGNDKSIKCEQNLGHDTMYWYKQDSKKFLKIMFSYNNKELIINETVPNRFSPKSPDKAHLNLHINSLELGDSAVYFCASSQDFGGAAAFFGQGTRLTVV.

The V and J genes are TRBV10-3 and TRBJ2-5; weak D call: TRBD1 (5 bases). CDR1 is ENHRY, CDR2 SYGVKD, per germline. V was trimmed by 7 bases and J by 0 bases, leaving 15 bases between them. The CDR3 runs 15 residues. CDR3 region: CAIKKEQANQETQYF. As DNA, the CDR3 is TGTGCCATCAAAAAGGAACAGGCCAACCAAGAGACCCAGTACTTC.

This clonotype was detected a few times. The V gene is TRBV2, the J gene TRBJ2-2; D possibly corresponds to TRBD1 (6 bases). The CDR3 consists of 14 residues. CDR1 and CDR2 from the germline V gene are SNHLY and FYNNEI. V was cut by 8 bases and J by 0 bases, with 10 bases left in between. This CDR3 is CASQGLANTGELFF. The CDR3, as DNA: TGTGCCAGCCAGGGGCTTGCGAACACCGGGGAGCTGTTTTTT.

This clonotype has a handful of counts. V and J are TRBV28 and TRBJ2-7, with a tentative D call TRBD1 (5 bases). The V and J ends lost 5 bases and 5 bases respectively, with 16 bases between them. The CDR3 is made up of 14 amino acids. Germline CDR1 MDHEN, CDR2 SYDVKM. The CDR3 nucleotides read TGTGCCAGCAGTAGGCCGCCAAGGGGTCACGAGCAGTACTTC. It codes for CASSRPPRGHEQYF.

This clonotype was recorded a few times. This chain links TRBV10-2 with TRBJ2-5; the D is unclear. The CDR3 covers 13 residues. V dropped 6 bases and J dropped 1 base, with 9 bases sitting between them. The germline V gene encodes CDR1 WSHSY and CDR2 SAAADI. This chain's CDR3 is CASRPRFQETQYF. CDR3 DNA: TGCGCCAGCAGGCCTCGTTTCCAAGAGACCCAGTACTTC.

This clonotype has ten or more counts. The chain combines TRBV29-1 with TRBJ2-5, with D hard to call. The germline gives CDR1 SQVTM, CDR2 ANQGSEA. V shed 4 bases and J shed 1 base, with 7 bases lying between them. This CDR3 is 12 amino acids long. CDR3 residues: CSVVAVQETQYF. CDR3 nucleotides: TGCAGCGTTGTGGCAGTCCAAGAGACCCAGTACTTC.

Concerning this clonotype: Without the conserved terminal phenylalanine or tryptophan, this CDR3 likely stems from a read error. This chain connects TRBV4-1 to TRBJ2-5; D unresolved. The CDR3 loop spans 16 amino acids. Germline-derived CDR1 and CDR2 are MGHRA and YSYEKL. V was pared by 0 bases and J by 5 bases, with 16 bases between. CDR3 nucleotide sequence: TGCGCCAGCAGCCAAGATCACCCGGGTTGTTGGGAGACCCAGTACCTC. Translation gives CASSQDHPGCWETQYL.

This clonotype was seen at least ten times. V and J are TRBV25-1 and TRBJ1-1, with a tentative D call TRBD1 (6 bases). Per germline, CDR1 MGHDK and CDR2 SYGVNS. V lost 6 bases and J lost 3, with 14 bases in between. The CDR3 extends over 14 amino acids. CDR3 residues: CASRETGHDTEAFF. The CDR3 DNA follows: TGTGCCAGCAGGGAAACAGGGCATGACACTGAAGCTTTCTTT.

In this sample, this clonotype turned up a few times. This chain joins TRBV30 and TRBJ1-6; TRBD1 agrees at 10 bases. V was pared by 3 bases and J by 8 bases, with 16 bases of the junction left unmatched. The CDR3 length is 18 residues. Germline lookup yields CDR1 GTSNPN and CDR2 SVGIG (reference sequence). The CDR3 DNA sequence: TGTGCCTGGAGGGAGGACTGGGACAGGGGCTACACGGATTCACCCCTCCACTTT. Translation: CAWREDWDRGYTDSPLHF.

The chain carries TRBV7-2 and TRBJ2-5; either TRBD1 or TRBD2 may fit D (5 bases each). The CDR3 loop spans 14 amino acids. Germline V gene data show CDR1 as SGHTA and CDR2 as FQGNSA. Trimming took 7 bases from V and 4 from J, leaving 16 bases between them. CDR3 nucleotide sequence: TGTGCCAGCATCGAGGGGAGACCGGGAGAGACCCAGTACTTC. Translation gives CASIEGRPGETQYF.

The sample holds a few counts of this clonotype. J is TRBJ2-5 and V is TRBV6-1; 9 nucleotides line up with TRBD1. V dropped 5 bases and J dropped 1; count of bases not matched to a gene: 5. This CDR3 has 15 residues. The germline V gene has CDR1 MNHNS and CDR2 SASEGT. The CDR3 DNA sequence: TGTGCCAGCAGTAAAGGACAGGGGCTCCAAGAGACCCAGTACTTC. As protein: CASSKGQGLQETQYF.

This clonotype was recorded a few times. V gene TRBV11-1 combines with J gene TRBJ2-6; TRBD1 agrees at 7 bases. Losses at the gene ends were 2 bases for V and 0 bases for J; bases not matched to a gene: 7. Germline lookup yields CDR1 SGHAT and CDR2 FQDESV (reference sequence). The CDR3 runs to 18 residues. As DNA, the CDR3 is TGTGCCAGCAGCTTACCTCCGGGACAGCCCTCTGGGGCCAACGTCCTGACTTTC. It yields the protein CASSLPPGQPSGANVLTF.

The chain uses TRBV3-1 and TRBJ1-4; TRBD1 is a possible D gene (6 bases). V shed 4 bases and J shed 13 bases, with 19 bases lying between them. This CDR3 is built from 14 residues. Per germline, CDR1 LGHDT and CDR2 YNNKEL (reference sequence). CDR3 residues: CASSLGHSGGGLFF. DNA of the CDR3: TGTGCCAGCAGCCTAGGACACAGCGGAGGGGGACTGTTTTTT.

The rearrangement joins TRBV27 to TRBJ1-5; D is uncertain. CDR3 length equals 14 residues. V lost 8 bases, J lost 2 bases, and 13 bases lay in between. Germline values: CDR1 MNHEY, CDR2 SMNVEV (reference sequence). CDR3 nucleotides: TGTGCCAGCCGAAAGGGCTGGGGCAATCAGCCCCAGCATTTT. Its translation: CASRKGWGNQPQHF.

As concerns this clonotype: A read error is possible here, since a much larger clone lies one base away. The rearrangement uses TRBV12-3 or TRBV12-4 and TRBJ2-3; D is uncertain. Between the trimmed V and J ends, which lost 7 bases and 3 bases, there was a span of 8 bases. CDR3 length: 12 amino acids. CDR3 nucleotide sequence: TGTGCCAGCAATTCTGAAACAGATACGCAGTATTTT. This sequence encodes CASNSETDTQYF.

This clonotype was seen only a few times. This chain joins TRBV21-1 and TRBJ2-6; the D call in the table, TRBD1, was not verified against the DNA. TRBV21-1 is recorded as a pseudogene. The CDR3 length is 19 residues. The CDR3 loop reads CASSKGEGQGNAGANVLTF. DNA for the CDR3: TGTGCCAGCAGCAAAGGGGAGGGACAGGGGAATGCTGGGGCCAACGTCCTGACTTTC.

The J gene is TRBJ2-5, the V gene TRBV7-2, with D perhaps matching TRBD2 (6 bases). Between the trimmed V and J ends, which lost 5 bases and 5 bases, there was a span of 15 bases. The CDR3 totals 14 residues. Germline V gene lookup returns CDR1 SGHTA and CDR2 FQGNSA. Here the CDR3 reads CASSPGRGWETQYF. DNA of the CDR3: TGTGCCAGCAGCCCCGGGCGGGGCTGGGAGACCCAGTACTTC.

This clonotype showed up just a few times. CDR3 bases: TGCAGTGCTAGGCAGGTTAGCGGGGGATTCACAGATACGCAGTATTTT. Protein: CSARQVSGGFTDTQYF. V is TRBV20-1 and J is TRBJ2-3; the match to TRBD2 covers 9 bases. V dropped 3 bases and J dropped 2; count of bases not matched to a gene: 9. CDR1 and CDR2 from the germline V gene are DFQATT and SNEGSKA (reference sequence). The CDR3 has 16 amino acids.

This clonotype came up a few times. The rearrangement joins TRBV7-2 to TRBJ2-5; D ambiguous. From germline, CDR1 is SGHTA and CDR2 FQGNSA. The CDR3 runs to 14 residues. V gave up 2 bases and J gave up 0 bases, with 7 bases separating them. The CDR3 nucleotides read TGTGCCAGCAGCTTATTCGGAAACCAAGAGACCCAGTACTTC. Translation gives CASSLFGNQETQYF.

CDR3 residues: CASSQDLSSGNTIYF. CDR3 nucleotides: TGTGCCAGCAGCCAAGATTTGTCCTCTGGAAACACCATATATTTT. The V call is TRBV3-1, the J call TRBJ1-3; D is uncertain. The V end was cut by 0 bases, the J end by 0 bases, with 6 bases between. Per the germline V gene, CDR1 is LGHDT and CDR2 is YNNKEL (reference sequence). This CDR3 is built from 15 residues. Full variable domain (missing parts from reference TRBV3-1 and TRBJ1-3): DTAVSQTPKYLVTQMGNDKSIKCEQNLGHDTMYWYKQDSKKFLKIMFSYNNKELIINETVPNRFSPKSPDKAHLNLHINSLELGDSAVYFCASSQDLSSGNTIYFGEGSWLTVV.

This sequence joins TRBV6-2 or TRBV6-3 and TRBJ2-1, with a possible D match to TRBD1 (6 bases). CDR1 is MNHEY, CDR2 SVGEGT, per germline. CDR3 length: 15 residues. V was cut by 6 bases and J by 8 bases, with 20 bases left in between. The CDR3 coding sequence is TGTGCCAGCAGGGGTCAGGGGACCCAGGGATATGAGCAGTTCTTC. Translated, it gives CASRGQGTQGYEQFF.

The rearrangement links TRBV10-3 to TRBJ2-5; 9 positions match TRBD2. The CDR3 runs to 16 residues. CDR1 is ENHRY, CDR2 SYGVKD, per germline. J lost 5 bases, V lost 0 bases, and 7 bases had no gene match. The CDR3 reads CAISESASGEGETQYF. Here the CDR3 DNA reads TGTGCCATCAGTGAGTCGGCTAGCGGGGAGGGGGAGACCCAGTACTTC.

This clonotype was seen a few times. V and J are TRBV10-3 and TRBJ2-1; 10 bases are shared with TRBD2. The germline gives CDR1 ENHRY, CDR2 SYGVKD. With 10 bases clipped from V and 4 bases from J, the junction kept 7 bases outside the gene matches. The CDR3 is 14 amino acids. CDR3 in DNA: TGTGCCACTCAGACTAGCGGGCCGTACAATGAGCAGTTCTTC. Translating it yields CATQTSGPYNEQFF.